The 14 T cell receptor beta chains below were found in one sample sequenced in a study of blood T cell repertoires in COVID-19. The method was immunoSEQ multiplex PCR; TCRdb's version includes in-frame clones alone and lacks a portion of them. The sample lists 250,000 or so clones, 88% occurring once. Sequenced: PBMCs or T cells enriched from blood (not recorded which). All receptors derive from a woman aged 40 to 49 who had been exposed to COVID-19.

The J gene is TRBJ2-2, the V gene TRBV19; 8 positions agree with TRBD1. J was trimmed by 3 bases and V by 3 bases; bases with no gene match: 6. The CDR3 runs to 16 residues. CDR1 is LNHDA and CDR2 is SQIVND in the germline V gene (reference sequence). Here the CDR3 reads CASSMDRAFDTGELFF. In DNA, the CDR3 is TGTGCCAGTAGTATGGACAGGGCTTTTGACACCGGGGAGCTGTTTTTT.

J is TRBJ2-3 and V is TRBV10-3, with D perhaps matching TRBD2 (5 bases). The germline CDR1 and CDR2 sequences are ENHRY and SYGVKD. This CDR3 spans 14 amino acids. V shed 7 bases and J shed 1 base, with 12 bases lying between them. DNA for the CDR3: TGTGCCATCATGAGGGCAGGAGGCACAGATACGCAGTATTTT. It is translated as CAIMRAGGTDTQYF.

The DNA for the CDR3 is TGTGCCAGCCGGGGAATTTCGCGGGAGCAGTTCTTC. Encoded protein: CASRGISREQFF. The J gene is TRBJ2-1, the V gene TRBV13; possible D gene TRBD2, 5 bases. The germline CDR1 and CDR2 sequences are PRHDT and FYEKMQ (reference sequence). Trimming left V 8 bases short and J 10 bases short, with 15 bases between. CDR3 length: 12 amino acids.

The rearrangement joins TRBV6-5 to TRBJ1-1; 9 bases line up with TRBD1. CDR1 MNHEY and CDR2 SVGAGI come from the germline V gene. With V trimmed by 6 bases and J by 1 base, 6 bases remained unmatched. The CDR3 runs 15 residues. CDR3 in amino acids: CASRRDRDQNTEAFF. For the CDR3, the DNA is TGTGCCAGCAGGAGGGACAGGGACCAGAACACTGAAGCTTTCTTT.

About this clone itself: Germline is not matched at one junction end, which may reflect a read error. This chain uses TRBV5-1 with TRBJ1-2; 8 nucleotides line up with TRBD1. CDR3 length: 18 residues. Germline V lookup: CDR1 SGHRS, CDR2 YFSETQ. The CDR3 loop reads CASSLGQVIEPGNYGYTF. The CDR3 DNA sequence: TGTGCCAGCAGCTTGGGACAGGTCATCGAACCTGGGAACTATGGCTACACCTTC.

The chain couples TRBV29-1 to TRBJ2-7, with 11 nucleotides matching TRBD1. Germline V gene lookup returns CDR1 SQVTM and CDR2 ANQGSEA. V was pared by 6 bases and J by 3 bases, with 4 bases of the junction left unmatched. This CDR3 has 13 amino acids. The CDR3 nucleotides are TGCAGCGTAACCGGGACAGGGGGCTACGAGCAGTACTTC. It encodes CSVTGTGGYEQYF.

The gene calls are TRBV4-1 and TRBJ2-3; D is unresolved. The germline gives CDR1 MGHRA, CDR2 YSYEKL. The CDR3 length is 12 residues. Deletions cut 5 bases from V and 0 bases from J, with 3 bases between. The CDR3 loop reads CASSSSTDTQYF. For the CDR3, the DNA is TGCGCCAGCAGCTCTAGCACAGATACGCAGTATTTT.

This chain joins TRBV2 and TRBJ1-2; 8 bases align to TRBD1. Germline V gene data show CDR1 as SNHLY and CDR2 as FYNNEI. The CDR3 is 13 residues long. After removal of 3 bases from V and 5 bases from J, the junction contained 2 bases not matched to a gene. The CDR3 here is CASSEDRAYGYTF. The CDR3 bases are TGTGCCAGCAGTGAGGACAGGGCATATGGCTACACCTTC.

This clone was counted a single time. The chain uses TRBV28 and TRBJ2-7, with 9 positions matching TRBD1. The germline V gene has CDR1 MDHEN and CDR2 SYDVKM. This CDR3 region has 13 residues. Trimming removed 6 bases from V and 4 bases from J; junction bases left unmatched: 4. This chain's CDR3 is CASRKQGAYEQYF. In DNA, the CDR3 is TGTGCCAGCAGGAAACAGGGGGCTTACGAGCAGTACTTC.

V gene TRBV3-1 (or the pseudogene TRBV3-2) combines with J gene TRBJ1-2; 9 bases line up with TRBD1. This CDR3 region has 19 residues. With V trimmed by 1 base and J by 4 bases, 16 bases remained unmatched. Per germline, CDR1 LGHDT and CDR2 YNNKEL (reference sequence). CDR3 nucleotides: TGTGCCAGCAGCCAAGTACTCCCGACTACAGGGGGCGGGGGCTATGGCTACACCTTC. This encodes CASSQVLPTTGGGGYGYTF.

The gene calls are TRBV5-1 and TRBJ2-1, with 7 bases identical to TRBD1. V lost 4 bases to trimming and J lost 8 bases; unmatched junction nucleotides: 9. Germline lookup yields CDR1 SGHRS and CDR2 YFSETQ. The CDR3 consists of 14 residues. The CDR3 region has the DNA TGCGCCAGCAGCCGCTTTGACAGGGTAGATGAGCAGTTCTTC. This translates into CASSRFDRVDEQFF.

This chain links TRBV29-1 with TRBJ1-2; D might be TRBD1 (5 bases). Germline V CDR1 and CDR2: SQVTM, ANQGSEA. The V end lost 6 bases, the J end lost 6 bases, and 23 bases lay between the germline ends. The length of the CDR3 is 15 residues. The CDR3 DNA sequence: TGCAGCGTCCGACCTTTGACAGCTCGCACGGATGGCTACACCTTC. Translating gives CSVRPLTARTDGYTF.

The CDR3 spells CASSLVHIGGNEKLFF. In DNA, the CDR3 is TGCGCCAGCAGCTTGGTTCATATAGGGGGAAATGAAAAACTGTTTTTT. V usage is TRBV5-1 and J usage is TRBJ1-4, with TRBD1 as a possible D gene (6 bases). The CDR3 contains 16 residues. V dropped 0 bases and J dropped 5 bases, with 14 bases sitting between them. Germline V gene sequence: CDR1 SGHRS, CDR2 YFSETQ. The full variable domain, rest sourced from reference TRBV5-1 and TRBJ1-4, is KAGVTQTPRYLIKTRGQQVTLSCSPISGHRSVSWYQQTPGQGLQFLFEYFSETQRNKGNFPGRFSGRQFSNSRSEMNVSTLELGDSALYLCASSLVHIGGNEKLFFGSGTQLSVL.

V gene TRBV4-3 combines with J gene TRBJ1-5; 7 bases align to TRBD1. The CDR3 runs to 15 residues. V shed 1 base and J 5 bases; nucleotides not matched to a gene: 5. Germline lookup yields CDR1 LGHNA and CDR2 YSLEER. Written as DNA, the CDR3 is TGCGCCAGCAGCCAAGGGATAACAGGGGATCAGCCCCAGCATTTT. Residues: CASSQGITGDQPQHF.